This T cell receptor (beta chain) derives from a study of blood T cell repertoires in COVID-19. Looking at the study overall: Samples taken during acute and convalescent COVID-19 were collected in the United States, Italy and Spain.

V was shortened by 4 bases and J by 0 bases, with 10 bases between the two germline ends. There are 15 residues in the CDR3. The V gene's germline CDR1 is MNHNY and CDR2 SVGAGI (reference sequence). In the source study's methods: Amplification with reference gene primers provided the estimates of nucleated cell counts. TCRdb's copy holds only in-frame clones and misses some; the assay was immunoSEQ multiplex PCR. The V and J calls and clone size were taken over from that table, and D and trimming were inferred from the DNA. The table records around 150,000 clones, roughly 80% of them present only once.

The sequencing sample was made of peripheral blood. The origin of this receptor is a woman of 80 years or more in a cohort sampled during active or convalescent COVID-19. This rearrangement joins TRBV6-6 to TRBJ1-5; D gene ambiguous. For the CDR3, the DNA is TGTGCCAGCAGTTTGGGCAGAGCTAGCAATCAGCCCCAGCATTTT. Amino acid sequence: CASSLGRASNQPQHF.